Below, 25 T cell receptor beta chains from the same sample are listed, as sequenced in a study of blood T cells in healthy people across ages. A second PCR, run for roughly 7 to 12 cycles, used a sample-barcoded 5' primer plus a J-beta primer mix. TCRdb processed the 5' RACE reads anew with MiXCR; each CDR3 protein has one entry. The sample has over 600,000 distinct CDR3 sequences; roughly 20% are singletons. Sequencing was carried out using blood. The receptor set was obtained from a man in his 70s in good health.

This clonotype showed up many times. The chain employs TRBV6-2 or TRBV6-3 and TRBJ2-5; D possibly corresponds to TRBD1 (6 bases). Germline CDR1 is MNHEY and CDR2 is SVGEGT. The CDR3 sequence is 13 residues long. V dropped 7 bases and J dropped 1 base, with 10 bases sitting between them. CDR3 sequence reads: CASTRTAQETQYF. CDR3 coding DNA: TGTGCCAGCACTCGGACAGCCCAAGAGACCCAGTACTTC.

This clonotype was picked up a small number of times. This chain joins TRBV7-9 and TRBJ2-2; perhaps TRBD2 as D (6 bases). The CDR3 spans 14 residues. Per germline, CDR1 SEHNR and CDR2 FQNEAQ (reference sequence). Trimming cost V 4 bases and J 6 bases, with 12 bases left between them. CDR3 sequence: CASSSEGKAGELFF. Written as DNA, the CDR3 is TGTGCCAGCAGCTCGGAGGGGAAGGCCGGGGAGCTGTTTTTT.

This clonotype was counted only a few times. J is TRBJ2-3 and V is TRBV12-3 or TRBV12-4, with 12 bases identical to TRBD2. The CDR3 is 16 amino acids. The junction had 7 bases not matched to a gene; V was cut back by 5 bases and J by 4 bases. The CDR3 sequence is CASSIRLAGASDTQYF. In DNA form, the CDR3 reads TGTGCCAGCAGTATCAGACTAGCGGGAGCGTCAGATACGCAGTATTTT.

The chain recombines TRBV20-1 with TRBJ2-2, with 10 bases lining up with TRBD1. Per the germline V gene, CDR1 is DFQATT and CDR2 is SNEGSKA (reference sequence). The CDR3 runs 16 residues. The V and J ends lost 3 bases and 8 bases, in that order; junction bases with no gene match: 12. The CDR3 DNA follows: TGCAGTGCTAGCCAAGGGACAGGGGAACTAAGGGGGGAGCTGTTTTTT. Residues: CSASQGTGELRGELFF.

This chain connects TRBV2 to TRBJ1-2; the match to TRBD1 covers 8 bases. Trimming took 5 bases from V and 4 from J; bases not matched to a gene: 9. The CDR3 is 15 amino acids. Per the germline V gene, CDR1 is SNHLY and CDR2 is FYNNEI. CDR3 in DNA: TGTGCCAGCAGTTTAGGCAGGGGGCTCGGCTATGGCTACACCTTC. Amino acid sequence: CASSLGRGLGYGYTF. The whole variable domain, filled in from reference TRBV2 and TRBJ1-2, reads EPEVTQTPSHQVTQMGQEVILRCVPISNHLYFYWYRQILGQKVEFLVSFYNNEISEKSEIFDDQFSVERPDGSNFTLKIRSTKLEDSAMYFCASSLGRGLGYGYTFGSGTRLTVV.

This clonotype was detected only a few times. The J gene is TRBJ2-5, the V gene TRBV28, with D possibly matching TRBD1 (8 bases). The ends were cut back, 5 bases at V and 2 bases at J, with 18 bases in the middle. Per germline, CDR1 MDHEN and CDR2 SYDVKM. This CDR3 has 16 residues. The CDR3 DNA sequence: TGTGCCAGCAGTCCCTGGACAGGGAGGGGGCAAGAGACCCAGTACTTC. Protein product: CASSPWTGRGQETQYF.

This clonotype was seen a handful of times. This chain uses TRBV12-3 or TRBV12-4 with TRBJ2-3; no clear D. V was trimmed by 6 bases and J by 3 bases, leaving 7 bases between them. The CDR3 sequence is 12 residues long. The CDR3 region has the DNA TGTGCCAGCAGGCTTGTTACAGATACGCAGTATTTT. Translating gives CASRLVTDTQYF.

Only a few counts were recorded for this clonotype. The V gene is TRBV7-9, the J gene TRBJ1-4; D is unresolved. The CDR3 has 16 residues. CDR1 is SEHNR and CDR2 is FQNEAQ in the germline V gene (reference sequence). V was clipped by 0 bases and J by 1 base, with 9 bases between them. The CDR3 reads CASSLAGSETNEKLFF. Here the CDR3 DNA reads TGTGCCAGCAGCTTAGCGGGCAGTGAAACTAATGAAAAACTGTTTTTT.

The chain employs TRBV20-1 and TRBJ2-1; 10 positions match TRBD1. J was trimmed by 5 bases and V by 4 bases; bases with no gene match: 8. The CDR3 covers 15 residues. The germline CDR1 and CDR2 sequences are DFQATT and SNEGSKA (reference sequence). Written as DNA, the CDR3 is TGCAGTGCTACAACCGGGACAGGGGCAAACAATGAGCAGTTCTTC. Translated, it gives CSATTGTGANNEQFF.

The V call is TRBV7-6, the J call TRBJ2-7, with D unclear. V dropped 1 base and J dropped 6 bases, with 10 bases sitting between them. The CDR3 loop spans 13 amino acids. Germline values: CDR1 SGHVS, CDR2 FNYEAQ. The CDR3 DNA follows: TGTGCCAGCAGCTTAGATGGGTTGGGCGAGCAGTACTTC. Translating gives CASSLDGLGEQYF.

This sequence joins TRBV6-2 or TRBV6-3 and TRBJ2-5; maybe TRBD1 (6 bases). Trimming removed 7 bases from V and 5 bases from J, with 17 bases in between. Germline V gives CDR1 MNHEY, CDR2 SVGEGT. The CDR3 has 14 amino acids. The CDR3 spells CASTRNGGVETQYF. The CDR3 DNA reads TGTGCCAGCACCCGAAATGGGGGCGTGGAGACCCAGTACTTC.

The chain combines TRBV20-1 with TRBJ1-4, with TRBD1 identical over 9 bases. The V segment lost 1 base and the J segment 5 bases; nucleotides outside the gene matches: 5. CDR1 and CDR2 (germline): DFQATT, SNEGSKA (reference sequence). The CDR3 sequence is 15 residues long. CDR3 region: CSARVPGQGNEKLFF. The CDR3 bases are TGCAGTGCTAGAGTTCCAGGACAGGGGAATGAAAAACTGTTTTTT.

V usage is TRBV20-1 and J usage is TRBJ2-5; TRBD2 matches 11 bases. The J call may be in error: the DNA end matches TRBJ2-7 better. The CDR3 is 14 amino acids. Germline CDR1 is DFQATT and CDR2 is SNEGSKA (reference sequence). The chain's CDR3 is CSARVTSGSHEQYF. DNA of the CDR3: TGCAGTGCTAGAGTTACTAGCGGGAGCCACGAGCAGTACTTC.

The rearrangement joins TRBV2 to TRBJ1-2; the D is unclear. Germline-derived CDR1 and CDR2 are SNHLY and FYNNEI. The CDR3 covers 15 residues. Trimming removed 3 bases from V and 4 bases from J, with 15 bases in between. CDR3 DNA sequence: TGTGCCAGCAGTGAGTCTCGGGATGGAGCCTATGGCTACACCTTC. This translates into CASSESRDGAYGYTF.

This clonotype was recorded many times. The rearrangement links TRBV7-8 to TRBJ2-5; D is unclear. This CDR3 is 14 amino acids long. Deletions cut 7 bases from V and 2 bases from J, with 14 bases between. CDR1 is SGHVS, CDR2 FQNEAQ, per germline. The CDR3 here is CASTSRDSQETQYF. For the CDR3, the DNA is TGTGCCAGCACCTCGAGAGACTCACAAGAGACCCAGTACTTC.

This clonotype was picked up a small number of times. The chain couples TRBV5-1 to TRBJ2-5; no clear D. This CDR3 is built from 13 residues. Trimming cost V 0 bases and J 6 bases, with 9 bases left between them. In germline, CDR1 is SGHRS, CDR2 YFSETQ. DNA of the CDR3: TGCGCCAGCAGCTTGGACACAACAAAGACCCAGTACTTC. Translation: CASSLDTTKTQYF. The whole variable domain, remainder taken from reference TRBV5-1 and TRBJ2-5, is KAGVTQTPRYLIKTRGQQVTLSCSPISGHRSVSWYQQTPGQGLQFLFEYFSETQRNKGNFPGRFSGRQFSNSRSEMNVSTLELGDSALYLCASSLDTTKTQYFGPGTRLLVL.

This clonotype occurred once. V gene TRBV7-2 combines with J gene TRBJ2-3; D call uncertain. The CDR3 loop spans 17 amino acids. Trimming cost V 1 base and J 2 bases, with 16 bases left between them. Germline assignment: CDR1 SGHTA and CDR2 FQGNSA. The CDR3 DNA reads as TGTGCCAGCAGCTTAGTAGTCTCAAGGGCCCACACAGATACGCAGTATTTT. Protein sequence: CASSLVVSRAHTDTQYF.

This clonotype was seen a handful of times. This sequence joins TRBV6-1 and TRBJ1-5, with D maybe TRBD1 (5 bases). Trimming pared 2 bases from V and 6 bases from J, leaving 14 bases between. Germline CDR1 is MNHNS and CDR2 is SASEGT. The CDR3 contains 15 residues. CDR3: CASSETAGLSQPQHF. For the CDR3, the DNA is TGTGCCAGCAGTGAAACGGCAGGGTTATCTCAGCCCCAGCATTTT.

The chain joins TRBV5-1 to TRBJ2-5; 12 positions match TRBD2. The J call is in doubt because the DNA end fits TRBJ2-1 better. This CDR3 is 16 amino acids long. The V gene's germline CDR1 is SGHRS and CDR2 YFSETQ. The CDR3 loop reads CASSLATSGSRNEQFF. The CDR3 DNA reads as TGCGCCAGCAGCTTAGCGACTAGCGGGAGCAGAAATGAGCAGTTCTTC.

This clonotype was recorded once. The rearrangement joins TRBV20-1 to TRBJ2-5; no definite D call. Germline V lookup: CDR1 DFQATT, CDR2 SNEGSKA (reference sequence). Between the trimmed V and J ends, which lost 0 bases and 4 bases, there was a span of 9 bases. The CDR3 contains 13 residues. CDR3 DNA: TGCAGTGCTAGAGATCCGTCTATAGAGACCCAGTACTTC. This sequence encodes CSARDPSIETQYF.

This clonotype was observed many times. V is TRBV5-1 and J is TRBJ1-6; D gene unclear. This CDR3 has 14 amino acids. From germline, CDR1 is SGHRS and CDR2 YFSETQ. Trimming pared 1 base from V and 7 bases from J, leaving 9 bases between. CDR3 in DNA: TGCGCCAGCAGCTTGAGGTCCCCAAATTCACCCCTCCACTTT. Translating gives CASSLRSPNSPLHF.

The chain has TRBV27 and TRBJ2-1; 9 positions agree with TRBD2. This CDR3 has 15 residues. J gave up 4 bases and V 5 bases, and 6 bases lay outside the gene matches. CDR1 and CDR2 (germline): MNHEY, SMNVEV (reference sequence). CDR3 sequence reads: CASSPGTSWYNEQFF. The CDR3, as DNA: TGTGCCAGCAGTCCAGGGACTAGCTGGTACAATGAGCAGTTCTTC.

This clonotype came up a few times. The chain is built from TRBV6-5 and TRBJ2-5; 8 bases agree with TRBD1. CDR3 size: 13 residues. V shed 6 bases, J shed 5 bases, and the junction held 5 bases outside the gene matches. Per the germline V gene, CDR1 is MNHEY and CDR2 is SVGAGI. The CDR3 protein is CASSPDRDETQYF. DNA for the CDR3: TGTGCCAGCAGCCCGGACAGGGACGAGACCCAGTACTTC.

This clonotype was seen a handful of times. The chain combines TRBV12-3 or TRBV12-4 with TRBJ2-1, with 11 nucleotides matching TRBD2. This CDR3 spans 14 amino acids. The trim removed 6 bases at V and 9 bases at J, leaving 7 bases unmatched. CDR3 amino acids: CASRSPGLAAEQFF. CDR3 bases: TGTGCCAGCAGATCGCCGGGACTAGCGGCTGAGCAGTTCTTC.

This clonotype was counted many times. The genes are TRBV13 and TRBJ2-1, with 7 bases matching TRBD1. Germline loops: CDR1 PRHDT, CDR2 FYEKMQ (reference sequence). The CDR3 length is 15 residues. V lost 2 bases to trimming and J lost 9 bases; unmatched junction nucleotides: 10. CDR3: CASSLPPGQDREQFF. In DNA, the CDR3 is TGTGCCAGCAGCTTACCCCCTGGACAGGACCGTGAGCAGTTCTTC.